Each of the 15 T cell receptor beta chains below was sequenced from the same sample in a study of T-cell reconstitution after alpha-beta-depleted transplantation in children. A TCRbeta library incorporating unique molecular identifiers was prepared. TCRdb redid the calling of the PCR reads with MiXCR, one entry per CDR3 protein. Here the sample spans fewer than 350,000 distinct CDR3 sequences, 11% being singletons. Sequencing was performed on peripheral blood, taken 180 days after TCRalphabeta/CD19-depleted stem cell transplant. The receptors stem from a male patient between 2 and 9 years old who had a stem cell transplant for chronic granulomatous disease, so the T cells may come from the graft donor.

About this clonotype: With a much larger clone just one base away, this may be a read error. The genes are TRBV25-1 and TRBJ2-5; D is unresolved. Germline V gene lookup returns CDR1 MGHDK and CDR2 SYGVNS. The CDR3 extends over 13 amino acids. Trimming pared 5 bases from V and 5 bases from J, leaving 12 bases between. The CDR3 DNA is TGTGCCAGCAGTACCCCAGAGAGCGAGACCCAGTACTTC. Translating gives CASSTPESETQYF.

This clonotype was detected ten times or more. The CDR3 protein is CASSYRDLEQFF. In DNA, the CDR3 is TGTGCCAGCAGCTACAGGGATCTTGAGCAGTTCTTC. This chain uses TRBV7-6 with TRBJ2-1; possibly TRBD1 for D (6 bases). Deletions cut 4 bases from V and 9 bases from J, with 10 bases between. Per germline, CDR1 SGHVS and CDR2 FNYEAQ. There are 12 residues in the CDR3.

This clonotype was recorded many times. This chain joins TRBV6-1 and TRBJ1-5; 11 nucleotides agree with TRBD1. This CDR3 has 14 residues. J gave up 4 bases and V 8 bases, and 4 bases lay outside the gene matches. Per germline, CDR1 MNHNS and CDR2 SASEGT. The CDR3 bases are TGTGCCAGCGGGACAGGGGGATTGAATCAGCCCCAGCATTTT. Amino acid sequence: CASGTGGLNQPQHF.

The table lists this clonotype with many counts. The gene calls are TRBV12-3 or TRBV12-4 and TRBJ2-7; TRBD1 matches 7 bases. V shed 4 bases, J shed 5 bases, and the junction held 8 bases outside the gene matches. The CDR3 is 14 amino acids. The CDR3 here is CASSWAGGWNEQYF. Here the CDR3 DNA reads TGTGCCAGCAGTTGGGCAGGGGGATGGAACGAGCAGTACTTC.

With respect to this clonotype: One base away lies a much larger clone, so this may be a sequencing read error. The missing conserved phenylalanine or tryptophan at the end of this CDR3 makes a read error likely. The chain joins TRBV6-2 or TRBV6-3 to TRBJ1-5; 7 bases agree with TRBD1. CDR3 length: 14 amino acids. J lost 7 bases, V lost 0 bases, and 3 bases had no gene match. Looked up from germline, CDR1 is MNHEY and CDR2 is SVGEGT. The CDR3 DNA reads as TGTGCCAGCAGTTACTCTCGACAGGGACAGCCCCAGCATTAT. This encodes CASSYSRQGQPQHY.

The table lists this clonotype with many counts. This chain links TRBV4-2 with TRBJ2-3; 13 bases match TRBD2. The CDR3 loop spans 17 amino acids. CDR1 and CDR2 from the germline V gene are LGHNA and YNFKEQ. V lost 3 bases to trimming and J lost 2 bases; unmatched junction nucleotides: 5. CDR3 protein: CASSHGLAGAPTDTQYF. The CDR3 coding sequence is TGTGCCAGCAGCCACGGACTAGCGGGGGCCCCCACAGATACGCAGTATTTT.

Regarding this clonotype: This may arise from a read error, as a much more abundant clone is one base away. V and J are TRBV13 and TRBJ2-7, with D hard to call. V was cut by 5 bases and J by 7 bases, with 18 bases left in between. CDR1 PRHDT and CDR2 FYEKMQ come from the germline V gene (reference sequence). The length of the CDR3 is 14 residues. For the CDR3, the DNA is TGTGCCAGCAGCACCGAGCTGGGTCCGAAGGAGCAGTACTTC. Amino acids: CASSTELGPKEQYF.

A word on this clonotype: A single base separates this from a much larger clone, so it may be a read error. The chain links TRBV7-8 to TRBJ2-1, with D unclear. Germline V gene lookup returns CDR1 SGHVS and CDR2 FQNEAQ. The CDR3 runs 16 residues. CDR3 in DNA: TGTGCCAACAGCTTACGACCAGGCAACTCCTACAATGAGCAGTTCTTC. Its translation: CANSLRPGNSYNEQFF.

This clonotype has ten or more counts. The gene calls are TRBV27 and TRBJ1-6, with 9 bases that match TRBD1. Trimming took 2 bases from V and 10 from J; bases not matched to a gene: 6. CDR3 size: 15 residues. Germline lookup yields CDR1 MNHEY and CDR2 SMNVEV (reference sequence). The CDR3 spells CASSLGQGSGSPLHF. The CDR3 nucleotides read TGTGCCAGCAGTTTAGGACAGGGGTCGGGCTCACCCCTCCACTTT.

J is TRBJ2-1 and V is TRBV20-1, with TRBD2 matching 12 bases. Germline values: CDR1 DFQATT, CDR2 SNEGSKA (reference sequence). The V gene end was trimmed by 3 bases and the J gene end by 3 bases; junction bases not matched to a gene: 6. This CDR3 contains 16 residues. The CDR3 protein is CSARGLAGGIYNEQFF. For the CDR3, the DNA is TGCAGTGCTAGGGGGCTAGCGGGGGGGATCTACAATGAGCAGTTCTTC.

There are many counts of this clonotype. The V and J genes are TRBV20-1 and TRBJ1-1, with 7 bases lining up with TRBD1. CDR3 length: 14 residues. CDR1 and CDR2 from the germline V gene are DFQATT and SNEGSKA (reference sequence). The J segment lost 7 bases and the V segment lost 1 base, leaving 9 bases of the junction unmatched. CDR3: CSARVDRESGEAFF. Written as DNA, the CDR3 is TGCAGTGCTAGAGTTGACAGGGAGAGTGGTGAAGCTTTCTTT.

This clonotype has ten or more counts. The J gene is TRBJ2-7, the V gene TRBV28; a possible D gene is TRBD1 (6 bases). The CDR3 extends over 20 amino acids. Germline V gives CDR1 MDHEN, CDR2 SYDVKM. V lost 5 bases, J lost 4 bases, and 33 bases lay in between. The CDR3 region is CASSTFLTTGSLRVLYEQYF. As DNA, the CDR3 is TGTGCCAGCAGTACCTTCCTTACGACAGGTTCTTTGAGGGTGTTGTACGAGCAGTACTTC.

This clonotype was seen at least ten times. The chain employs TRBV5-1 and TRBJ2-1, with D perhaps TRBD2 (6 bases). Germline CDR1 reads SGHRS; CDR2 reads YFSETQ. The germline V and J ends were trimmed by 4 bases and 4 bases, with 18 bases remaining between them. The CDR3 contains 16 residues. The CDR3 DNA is TGCGCCAGCAGCCCGGAGACTAGAGCCTATTACAATGAGCAGTTCTTC. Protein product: CASSPETRAYYNEQFF.

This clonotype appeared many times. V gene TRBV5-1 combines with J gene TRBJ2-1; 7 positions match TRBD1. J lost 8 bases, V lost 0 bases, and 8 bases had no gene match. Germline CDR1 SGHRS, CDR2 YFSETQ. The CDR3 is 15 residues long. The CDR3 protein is CASSLAPHRGDEQFF. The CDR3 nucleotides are TGCGCCAGCAGCTTGGCGCCACACAGGGGCGATGAGCAGTTCTTC.

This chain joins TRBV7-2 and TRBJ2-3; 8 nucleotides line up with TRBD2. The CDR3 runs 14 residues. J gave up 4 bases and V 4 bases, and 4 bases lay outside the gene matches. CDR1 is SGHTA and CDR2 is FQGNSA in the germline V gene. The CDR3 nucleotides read TGTGCCAGCAGCTCTAAAGCGGGGGCAGATACGCAGTATTTT. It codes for CASSSKAGADTQYF.